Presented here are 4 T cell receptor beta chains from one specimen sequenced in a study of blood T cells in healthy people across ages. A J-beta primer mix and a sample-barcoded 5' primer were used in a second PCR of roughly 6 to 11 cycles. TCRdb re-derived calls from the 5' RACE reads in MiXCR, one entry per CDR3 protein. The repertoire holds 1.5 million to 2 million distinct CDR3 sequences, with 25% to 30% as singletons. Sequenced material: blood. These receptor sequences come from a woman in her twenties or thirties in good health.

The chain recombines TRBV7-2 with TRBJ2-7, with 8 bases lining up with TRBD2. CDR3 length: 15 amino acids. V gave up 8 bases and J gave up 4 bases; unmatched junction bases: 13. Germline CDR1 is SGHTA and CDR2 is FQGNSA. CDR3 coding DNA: TGTGCCAGCGGTTCAGAAGCGGGGGAGGGATACGAGCAGTACTTC. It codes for CASGSEAGEGYEQYF.

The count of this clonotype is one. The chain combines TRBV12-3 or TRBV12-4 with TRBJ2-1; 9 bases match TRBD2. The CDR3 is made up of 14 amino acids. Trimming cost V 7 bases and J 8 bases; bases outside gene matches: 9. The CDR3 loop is CASTYSGGLDEQFF. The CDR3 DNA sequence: TGTGCCAGCACTTATAGCGGGGGTTTAGATGAGCAGTTCTTC.

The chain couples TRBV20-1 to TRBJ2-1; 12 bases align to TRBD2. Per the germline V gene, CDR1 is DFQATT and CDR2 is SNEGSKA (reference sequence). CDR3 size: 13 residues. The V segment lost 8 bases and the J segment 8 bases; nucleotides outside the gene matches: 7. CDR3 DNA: TGCAGTTCCAGACTAGCGGGAGCGTATGAGCAGTTCTTC. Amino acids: CSSRLAGAYEQFF.

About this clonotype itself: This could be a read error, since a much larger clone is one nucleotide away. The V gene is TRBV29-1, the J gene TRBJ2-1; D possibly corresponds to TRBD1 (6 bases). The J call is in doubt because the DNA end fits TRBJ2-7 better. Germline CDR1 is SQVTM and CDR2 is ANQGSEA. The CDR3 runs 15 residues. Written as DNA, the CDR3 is TGCAGCGTTGGCCGAGCTGGGGGCTCCTACAATGAGCAGTACTTC. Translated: CSVGRAGGSYNEQYF.